This TCR beta chain appears in the sequencing data of a study of radiotherapy plus CTLA-4 blockade in lung cancer. Overall study: Objective response rate was around 19%; disease control rate, around 30%.

Ipilimumab CTLA-4 blockade and focal radiation were given to patients with chemo-refractory metastatic non-small-cell lung cancer. Study-wide findings and caveats: Tumor-origin TCR clones grew in blood after radiotherapy plus ipilimumab. The authors reported that early blood T cell clone dynamics, with interferon-beta, best predicted response.

Profiling relied on immunoSEQ multiplex PCR, and the TCRdb table lists in-frame clones only, not all of them. The table lists roughly 60,000 clones, 60% to 80% of them singletons. As concerns this clone: What it recognizes is unknown.

Here the sequenced sample was peripheral blood, taken from a patient treated with radiotherapy plus ipilimumab. This receptor was obtained from a human donor with non-small cell lung cancer who had a complete response to radiotherapy plus ipilimumab.

In DNA, the CDR3 is TGTGCCAGCAGCCCCCAGAGGGGGACGGAGCAGTACTTC. Translated, it gives CASSPQRGTEQYF. This chain connects TRBV6-1 to TRBJ2-7; D might be TRBD1 (6 bases). Trimming cost V 6 bases and J 7 bases, with 16 bases left between them. This CDR3 contains 13 residues. CDR1 is MNHNS and CDR2 is SASEGT in the germline V gene.